This T cell receptor (beta chain) was identified in a study of regulatory T cells in long-lasting Graves disease. The J segment lost 8 bases and the V segment lost 7 bases, leaving 15 bases of the junction unmatched. The CDR3 is made up of 16 amino acids. Assembly of TCR beta libraries relied on iRepertoire HTBI primers together with Arm-PCR of CDR3 regions. TCRdb used MiXCR to reprocess the multiplex PCR reads, holding one entry per CDR3 protein. The repertoire holds roughly 360,000 distinct CDR3 sequences, with roughly 12% as singletons. Study conclusions and caveats: Favoring TRBV28, TRBJ1-2 and TRBJ2-5 was a feature seen in persistent disease.

Documented time point: newly diagnosed GD, antithyroid drugs for less than 3 months. PBMC RNA served as the TCR library source. This clonotype was found many times. Its antigen is currently unknown. These data also formed part of another study, on T cells in Graves' hyperthyroidism and ophthalmopathy. That investigation notes: If no ophthalmopathy progression occurred within 18 months, Graves' hyperthyroidism was stable.

This TCR was sampled from a woman aged 18-29 years with Graves disease. The chain uses TRBV12-3 or TRBV12-4 and TRBJ2-1; 9 bases are shared with TRBD1. The starting material was peripheral blood mononuclear cells (PBMCs), obtained at new diagnosis, from a patient treated with antithyroid drugs. Here the CDR3 reads CASTSRGTGTVDEQFF. As DNA, the CDR3 is TGTGCCAGCACTTCTAGGGGGACAGGGACTGTGGATGAGCAGTTCTTC.